What follows are 14 T cell receptor beta chains derived from one specimen sequenced in a study of T cell repertoires in cytomegalovirus infection (dated by TCRdb to the late 2010s). Antigens of these TCRs are unknown. According to the study, the label for this sample's treatment or condition signals: in vitro stimulation with specific CMV peptide epitopes to enrich CMV-specific T cells. The instrument was an Illumina HiSeq 1500. TCRdb reprocessing: public reads trimmed at Q25 with fastp, clones called with MiXCR, in-frame beta chains kept. Records with the same CDR3 protein are collapsed into one entry carrying the most frequent genes and DNA. This sample comprises hundreds of thousands of distinct CDR3 sequences, 30% to 40% of them detected only once. Of the sample, about 20% falls within the top ten clones. The source was cultured PBMCs, collected from culture after CMV antigen stimulation. These receptors all come from a human donor in good health (CMV status not recorded). Some clones in this sample may be carry-over from other donors' samples.

This clonotype has just a few counts. The chain employs TRBV12-3 or TRBV12-4 and TRBJ1-2; TRBD1 matches 8 bases. Trimming cost V 5 bases and J 6 bases; bases outside gene matches: 8. CDR3 length: 14 residues. The DNA for the CDR3 is TGTGCCAGCAGTCCCCCAGGGGGCGCTGATGGCTACACCTTC. Translating it yields CASSPPGGADGYTF.

The chain joins TRBV6-1 to TRBJ2-1, with a weak D call TRBD2 (5 bases). This CDR3 has 13 residues. V lost 8 bases and J 5 bases, leaving 13 bases between the germline ends. Germline CDR1 and CDR2: MNHNS and SASEGT. CDR3 nucleotide sequence: TGTGCCAGCGGGAGAGGCACACACAATGAGCAGTTCTTC. Protein: CASGRGTHNEQFF.

This clonotype has only a few counts. The chain links TRBV20-1 to TRBJ1-5; the D is unclear. Germline V gene data show CDR1 as DFQATT and CDR2 as SNEGSKA (reference sequence). The CDR3 is made up of 14 amino acids. V dropped 3 bases and J dropped 6 bases, with 15 bases sitting between them. The CDR3 region has the DNA TGCAGTGCTAGGGGTAGCTATAATCTTCAGCCCCAGCATTTT. It encodes CSARGSYNLQPQHF.

The chain carries TRBV4-3 and TRBJ1-5, with D maybe TRBD1 (6 bases). CDR3 length: 14 amino acids. CDR1 LGHNA and CDR2 YSLEER come from the germline V gene. Trimming shortened V by 1 base and J by 4 bases, and 8 bases separated the two germline ends. This chain's CDR3 is CASSQGTDNQPQHF. The CDR3 nucleotides read TGCGCCAGCAGCCAAGGGACAGATAATCAGCCCCAGCATTTT.

J is TRBJ2-7 and V is TRBV6-8; D may be TRBD1 (6 bases). Germline CDR1 reads MNHGY; CDR2 reads SAAAGT. Trimming pared 9 bases from V and 5 bases from J, leaving 20 bases between. This CDR3 comprises 14 residues. The CDR3 loop is CASGGDEALHEQYF. CDR3 sequence (DNA): TGTGCCAGTGGGGGCGATGAGGCATTACACGAGCAGTACTTC.

This clonotype occurred once. CDR3 loop: CAISDRYSNQPQHF. The DNA of the CDR3 is TGTGCCATCAGCGACAGGTATAGCAATCAGCCCCAGCATTTT. The chain has TRBV10-3 and TRBJ1-5; perhaps TRBD1 as D (6 bases). The germline V and J ends were trimmed by 6 bases and 0 bases, with 9 bases remaining between them. The germline gives CDR1 ENHRY, CDR2 SYGVKD. This CDR3 is built from 14 residues.

This clonotype showed up just a few times. The chain joins TRBV4-1 to TRBJ1-1, with D unclear. V lost 0 bases and J 9 bases, leaving 20 bases between the germline ends. Germline loops: CDR1 MGHRA, CDR2 YSYEKL. CDR3 length equals 16 residues. The DNA for the CDR3 is TGCGCCAGCAGCCAAGATTCCGCCGGGATTTGGGCCCAAGCTTTCTTT. Protein sequence: CASSQDSAGIWAQAFF.

This chain links TRBV20-1 with TRBJ2-1, with 10 bases aligning to TRBD2. Germline V gives CDR1 DFQATT, CDR2 SNEGSKA (reference sequence). This CDR3 has 17 amino acids. The ends lost 6 bases at V and 5 bases at J; junction bases unmatched: 16. The CDR3 region is CSATIAGGPSGDNEQFF. The CDR3 region has the DNA TGCAGTGCAACAATAGCGGGGGGTCCGTCGGGGGACAATGAGCAGTTCTTC.

This clonotype was seen a few times. The V and J genes are TRBV28 and TRBJ1-5; D not resolved. Trimming shortened V by 5 bases and J by 2 bases, and 13 bases separated the two germline ends. Germline V gene lookup returns CDR1 MDHEN and CDR2 SYDVKM. The CDR3 covers 15 residues. In DNA, the CDR3 is TGTGCCAGCAGTCAAGGAGGGTCGGGCAATCAGCCCCAGCATTTT. This translates into CASSQGGSGNQPQHF.

The rearrangement joins TRBV7-2 to TRBJ2-7; the match to TRBD1 covers 7 bases. The CDR3 is made up of 14 amino acids. From germline, CDR1 is SGHTA and CDR2 FQGNSA. Trimming took 6 bases from V and 2 from J; bases not matched to a gene: 7. The CDR3 DNA reads TGTGCCAGCAGTCCGCGACAGGGTGCCTACGAGCAGTACTTC. Its translation: CASSPRQGAYEQYF.

The chain is built from TRBV7-2 and TRBJ2-5; 9 bases line up with TRBD2. CDR1 is SGHTA and CDR2 is FQGNSA in the germline V gene. This CDR3 has 16 amino acids. The junction had 8 bases not matched to a gene; V was cut back by 1 base and J by 5 bases. The CDR3 loop reads CASSLVSGSSGETQYF. In nucleotides, the CDR3 is TGTGCCAGCAGCTTAGTTAGCGGGAGCTCGGGGGAGACCCAGTACTTC.

For the CDR3, the DNA is TGCAGTGCTAGTTCACTTGGCCGGGGGAACACTGAAGCTTTCTTT. It yields the protein CSASSLGRGNTEAFF. V and J are TRBV20-1 and TRBJ1-1; D not resolved. CDR1 is DFQATT, CDR2 SNEGSKA, per germline (reference sequence). The length of the CDR3 is 15 residues. The V end was cut by 3 bases, the J end by 1 base, with 15 bases between.

This clonotype was counted between two and nine times. This chain joins TRBV11-2 and TRBJ2-1; D remains unclear. V lost 2 bases and J 9 bases, leaving 11 bases between the germline ends. CDR1 and CDR2 (germline): SGHAT, FQNNGV. The length of the CDR3 is 13 residues. Here the CDR3 DNA reads TGTGCCAGCAGCTTACGCGATTGGGGTGAGCAGTTCTTC. Its protein is CASSLRDWGEQFF.

This clonotype occurred a few times. CDR3 amino acids: CASSYAGGSYEQYF. The DNA of the CDR3 is TGTGCCAGCAGTTACGCCGGTGGCAGTTACGAGCAGTACTTC. The chain uses TRBV6-5 and TRBJ2-7; no clear D gene. The CDR3 is 14 residues long. The germline gives CDR1 MNHEY, CDR2 SVGAGI. V shed 2 bases and J shed 4 bases, with 12 bases lying between them.